The source of this TCR beta chain is a study of T cell changes during pregnancy in multiple sclerosis. The table came from immunoSEQ multiplex PCR; TCRdb's copy has only in-frame clones and leaves some out. The table shows 80,000 to 130,000 clones, with around 90% occurring only once. V shed 2 bases and J shed 2 bases, with 9 bases lying between them. Germline V CDR1 and CDR2: WSHSY, SAAADI. This CDR3 has 14 amino acids. The clonotype was recovered from a female donor with multiple sclerosis, enrolled in a pregnancy study. The V gene is TRBV10-2, the J gene TRBJ1-2, with D possibly matching TRBD1 (6 bases). This specimen was peripheral blood, taken in the second trimester of pregnancy. The CDR3 sequence is CASSERGGNYGYTF. In DNA form, the CDR3 reads TGCGCCAGCAGTGAGAGGGGGGGGAACTATGGCTACACCTTC.